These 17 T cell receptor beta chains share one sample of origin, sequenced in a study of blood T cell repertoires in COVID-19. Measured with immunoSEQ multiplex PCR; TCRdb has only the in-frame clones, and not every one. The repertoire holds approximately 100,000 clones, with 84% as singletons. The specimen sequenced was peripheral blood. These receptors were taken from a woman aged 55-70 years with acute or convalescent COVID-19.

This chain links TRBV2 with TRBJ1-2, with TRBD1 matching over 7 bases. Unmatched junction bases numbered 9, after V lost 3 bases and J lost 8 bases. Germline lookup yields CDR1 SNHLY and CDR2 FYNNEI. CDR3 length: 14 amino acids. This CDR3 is CASSDNRQGGGYTF. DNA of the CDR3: TGTGCCAGCAGTGATAACCGACAGGGAGGAGGCTACACCTTC.

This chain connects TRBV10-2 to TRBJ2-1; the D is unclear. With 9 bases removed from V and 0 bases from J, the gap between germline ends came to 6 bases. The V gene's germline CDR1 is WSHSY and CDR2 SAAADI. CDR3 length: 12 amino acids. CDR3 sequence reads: CASSISYNEQFF. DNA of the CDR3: TGCGCCAGTTCAATCTCCTACAATGAGCAGTTCTTC.

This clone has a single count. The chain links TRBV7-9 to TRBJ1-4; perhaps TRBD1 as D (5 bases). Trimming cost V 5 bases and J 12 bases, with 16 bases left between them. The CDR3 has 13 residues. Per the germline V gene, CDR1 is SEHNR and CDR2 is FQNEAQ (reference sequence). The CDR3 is CASSVGQGRELFF. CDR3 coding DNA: TGTGCCAGCAGCGTAGGGCAGGGTAGGGAACTGTTTTTT.

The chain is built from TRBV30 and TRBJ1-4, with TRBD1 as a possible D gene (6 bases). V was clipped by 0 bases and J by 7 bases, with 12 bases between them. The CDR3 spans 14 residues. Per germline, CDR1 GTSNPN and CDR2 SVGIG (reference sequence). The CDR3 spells CAWSVGGGGEKLFF. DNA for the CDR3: TGTGCCTGGAGTGTAGGGGGGGGAGGTGAAAAACTGTTTTTT.

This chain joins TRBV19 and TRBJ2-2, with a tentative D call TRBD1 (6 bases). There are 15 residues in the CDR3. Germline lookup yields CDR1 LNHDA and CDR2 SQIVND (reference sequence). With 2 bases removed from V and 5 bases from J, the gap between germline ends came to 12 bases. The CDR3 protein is CASSIIGTSTGELFF. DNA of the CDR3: TGTGCCAGTAGTATAATAGGGACATCTACCGGGGAGCTGTTTTTT.

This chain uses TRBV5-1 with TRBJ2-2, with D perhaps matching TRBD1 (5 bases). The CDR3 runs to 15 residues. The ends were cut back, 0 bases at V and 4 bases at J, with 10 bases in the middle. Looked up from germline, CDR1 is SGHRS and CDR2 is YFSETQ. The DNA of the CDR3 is TGCGCCAGCAGCTTGGCAGGACACAGCACCGGGGAGCTGTTTTTT. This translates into CASSLAGHSTGELFF.

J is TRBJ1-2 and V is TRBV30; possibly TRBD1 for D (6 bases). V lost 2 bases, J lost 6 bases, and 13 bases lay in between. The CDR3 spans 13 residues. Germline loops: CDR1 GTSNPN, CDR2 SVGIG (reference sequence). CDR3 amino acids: CAWSLHRVDGYTF. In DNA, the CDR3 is TGTGCCTGGAGTCTCCACAGGGTAGATGGCTACACCTTC.

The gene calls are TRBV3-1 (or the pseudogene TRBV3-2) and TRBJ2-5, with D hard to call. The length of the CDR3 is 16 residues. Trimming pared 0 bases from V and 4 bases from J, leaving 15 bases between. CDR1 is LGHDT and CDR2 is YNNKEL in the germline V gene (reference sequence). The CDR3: CASSQDVISLSETQYF. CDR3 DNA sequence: TGTGCCAGCAGCCAAGACGTAATCTCCCTCTCAGAGACCCAGTACTTC.

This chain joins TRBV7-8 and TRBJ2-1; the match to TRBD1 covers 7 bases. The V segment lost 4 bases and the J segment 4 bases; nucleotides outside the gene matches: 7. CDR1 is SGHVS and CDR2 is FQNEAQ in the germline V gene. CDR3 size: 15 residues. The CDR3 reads CASSSTGIEYNEQFF. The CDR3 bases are TGTGCCAGCAGCTCGACAGGGATAGAGTACAATGAGCAGTTCTTC.

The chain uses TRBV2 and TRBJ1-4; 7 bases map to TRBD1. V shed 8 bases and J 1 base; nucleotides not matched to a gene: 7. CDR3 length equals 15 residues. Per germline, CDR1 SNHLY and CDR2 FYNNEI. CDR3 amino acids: CASGQEGRTNEKLFF. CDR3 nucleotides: TGTGCCAGCGGACAGGAAGGCAGAACTAATGAAAAACTGTTTTTT.

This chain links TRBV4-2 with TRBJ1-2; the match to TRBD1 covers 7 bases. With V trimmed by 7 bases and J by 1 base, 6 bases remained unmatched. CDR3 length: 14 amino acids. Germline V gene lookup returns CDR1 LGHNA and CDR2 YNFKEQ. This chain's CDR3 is CASTPGQLNYGYTF. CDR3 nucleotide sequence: TGTGCCAGCACCCCGGGACAGCTTAACTATGGCTACACCTTC.

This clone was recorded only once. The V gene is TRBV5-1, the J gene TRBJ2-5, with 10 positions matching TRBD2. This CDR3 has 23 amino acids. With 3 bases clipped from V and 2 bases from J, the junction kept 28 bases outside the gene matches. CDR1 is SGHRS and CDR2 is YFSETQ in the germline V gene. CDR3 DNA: TGCGCCAGCAGCTCCCCAGGGGAGTCGCTAGCGGGAGAATTCGCCACCCAACAAGAGACCCAGTACTTC. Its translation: CASSSPGESLAGEFATQQETQYF.

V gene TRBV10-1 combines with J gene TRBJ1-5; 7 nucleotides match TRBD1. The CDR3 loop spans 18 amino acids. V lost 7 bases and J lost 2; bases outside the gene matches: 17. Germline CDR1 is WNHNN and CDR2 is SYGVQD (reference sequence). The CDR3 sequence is CASTYRQGWGRGNQPQHF. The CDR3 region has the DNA TGCGCCAGCACCTACAGACAGGGTTGGGGTCGAGGCAATCAGCCCCAGCATTTT.

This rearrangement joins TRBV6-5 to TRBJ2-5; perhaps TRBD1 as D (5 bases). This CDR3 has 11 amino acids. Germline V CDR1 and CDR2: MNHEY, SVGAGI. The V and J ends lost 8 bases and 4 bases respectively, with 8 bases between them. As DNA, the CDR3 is TGTGCCAGCTCGCAGGGAGAGACCCAGTACTTC. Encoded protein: CASSQGETQYF.

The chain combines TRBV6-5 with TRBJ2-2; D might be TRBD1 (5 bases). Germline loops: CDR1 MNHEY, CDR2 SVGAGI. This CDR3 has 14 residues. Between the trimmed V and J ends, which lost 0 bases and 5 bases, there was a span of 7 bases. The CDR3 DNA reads TGTGCCAGCAGTTACTCGACAGCGACCGGGGAGCTGTTTTTT. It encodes CASSYSTATGELFF.

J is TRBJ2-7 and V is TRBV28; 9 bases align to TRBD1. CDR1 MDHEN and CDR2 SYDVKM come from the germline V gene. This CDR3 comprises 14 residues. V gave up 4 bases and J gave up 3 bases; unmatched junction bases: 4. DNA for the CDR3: TGTGCCAGCAGTTCGTACAGGGGGCTCTACGAGCAGTACTTC. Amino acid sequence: CASSSYRGLYEQYF.

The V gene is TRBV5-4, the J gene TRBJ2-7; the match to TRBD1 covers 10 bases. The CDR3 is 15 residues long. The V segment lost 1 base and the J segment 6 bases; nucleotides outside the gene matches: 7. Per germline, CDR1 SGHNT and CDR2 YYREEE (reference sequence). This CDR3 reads CASSLSPGQGFEQYF. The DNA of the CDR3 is TGTGCCAGCAGCTTGTCGCCGGGACAGGGGTTCGAGCAGTACTTC.